This T cell receptor (beta chain) was sequenced in a study of T cell repertoires in cytomegalovirus infection. Study-level background: From public TCR beta signatures came an indication of both CMV infection and matching HLA type. Study observations and caveats: HLA-C-restricted CMV clonotypes gave the most frequent clonotype in two of eight donors. Pooled public TCR beta family frequency picked out CMV carriers with the relevant HLA.

For this clonotype: Its antigen is not identified.

TCRdb reprocessed the reads via MiXCR and lists one record per CDR3 protein. Counted here are roughly 990,000 distinct CDR3 sequences, around 32% occurring once; the ten biggest clones make up around an eighth. Trimming shortened V by 6 bases and J by 0 bases, and 11 bases separated the two germline ends. The CDR3 sequence is 14 residues long. Germline CDR1 reads DFQATT; CDR2 reads SNEGSKA (reference sequence). Sequencing used cultured CD8+ T cells from PBMCs, obtained from culture after CMV antigen stimulation. This chain links TRBV20-1 with TRBJ2-2; the D gene is possibly TRBD1 (6 bases). The receptor comes from a human donor in good health (CMV status not recorded). Some clones in this sample may be carry-over from other donors' samples. The DNA of the CDR3 is TGCAGTGCACCGGACAGATCGAACACCGGGGAGCTGTTTTTT. It translates to CSAPDRSNTGELFF.